These 32 T cell receptor beta chains originate from one sample sequenced in a study of T cell responses to AZD1222 COVID-19 vaccine. Sequenced by immunoSEQ multiplex PCR; TCRdb stores in-frame clones only, minus some. This sample has around 160,000 clones, with 70% to 90% found just once. The source material was peripheral blood, sampled on day 0 of AZD1222 vaccination. The receptors originated from an adult in good health.

This clone has just one count. V is TRBV12-5 and J is TRBJ2-2; TRBD1 aligns across 7 bases. Germline-derived CDR1 and CDR2 are LGHNT and FRNRAP. The CDR3 runs 15 residues. Trimming removed 5 bases from V and 7 bases from J; junction bases left unmatched: 10. The CDR3 reads CASGLRQGVGGELFF. The CDR3 coding sequence is TGTGCTAGTGGTCTACGACAGGGAGTGGGCGGGGAGCTGTTTTTT.

This chain uses TRBV6-5 with TRBJ2-5; D gene uncertain. The CDR3 contains 14 residues. V was trimmed by 0 bases and J by 0 bases, leaving 5 bases between them. Germline V gene sequence: CDR1 MNHEY, CDR2 SVGAGI. CDR3 sequence: CASSYSGHQETQYF. CDR3 sequence (DNA): TGTGCCAGCAGTTACTCAGGACACCAAGAGACCCAGTACTTC.

This clone was counted once. This rearrangement joins TRBV4-3 to TRBJ2-1; 8 bases fit TRBD1. This CDR3 has 17 amino acids. V lost 3 bases to trimming and J lost 0 bases; unmatched junction nucleotides: 7. Germline CDR1 LGHNA, CDR2 YSLEER. CDR3 coding DNA: TGCGCCAGCAGCCAGACCTACAGGGGGGACTCCTACAATGAGCAGTTCTTC. Encoded protein: CASSQTYRGDSYNEQFF.

The chain combines TRBV7-6 with TRBJ2-5; perhaps TRBD2 as D (6 bases). The CDR3 is made up of 15 amino acids. From germline, CDR1 is SGHVS and CDR2 FNYEAQ. V dropped 5 bases and J dropped 5 bases, with 18 bases sitting between them. Here the CDR3 reads CASSTYHGGTETQYF. The CDR3 nucleotides read TGTGCCAGCAGCACCTACCACGGGGGTACGGAGACCCAGTACTTC.

This clone was recorded only once. The chain uses TRBV3-1 (or the pseudogene TRBV3-2) and TRBJ2-1; 8 nucleotides align to TRBD2. Germline V lookup: CDR1 LGHDT, CDR2 YNNKEL (reference sequence). Germline trimming cut 7 bases from V and 6 bases from J; bases unmatched to any gene: 11. This CDR3 comprises 15 residues. The CDR3 protein is CASITGRGGPNEQFF. The CDR3 DNA reads TGTGCCAGCATCACAGGGCGCGGGGGGCCCAATGAGCAGTTCTTC.

This rearrangement joins TRBV18 to TRBJ2-7; tentatively, D is TRBD1 or TRBD2 (5 bases each). V shed 6 bases and J shed 3 bases, with 9 bases lying between them. This CDR3 has 12 amino acids. Germline CDR1 KGHSH, CDR2 LQKENI. CDR3 loop: CASSRDLYEQYF. DNA for the CDR3: TGTGCCAGCTCCCGGGACCTCTACGAGCAGTACTTC.

This chain connects TRBV18 to TRBJ1-2; tentative D call: TRBD1 (5 bases). The CDR3 loop spans 17 amino acids. CDR1 and CDR2 (germline): KGHSH, LQKENI. V was trimmed by 2 bases and J by 0 bases, leaving 16 bases between them. The CDR3 region is CASSPGTEGVANYGYTF. DNA for the CDR3: TGTGCCAGCTCACCAGGGACCGAGGGCGTAGCTAACTATGGCTACACCTTC.

This chain links TRBV11-3 with TRBJ1-4, with D unclear. Trimming removed 4 bases at V and 5 bases at J, with 17 bases between. The CDR3 loop spans 16 amino acids. In germline, CDR1 is SGHNT, CDR2 YENEEA. CDR3 sequence: CASSWADTQGNEKLFF. The CDR3 nucleotides are TGTGCCAGCAGCTGGGCAGACACCCAAGGGAATGAAAAACTGTTTTTT.

The chain employs TRBV11-2 and TRBJ2-7, with D possibly being TRBD2 (6 bases). This CDR3 region has 13 residues. V was pared by 3 bases and J by 7 bases, with 13 bases between. The germline CDR1 and CDR2 sequences are SGHAT and FQNNGV. Here the CDR3 reads CASSFSGSGEQYF. The CDR3, as DNA: TGTGCCAGCAGCTTCTCGGGCAGCGGGGAGCAGTACTTC.

The CDR3: CASSVVGGYPPNSPLHF. Here the CDR3 DNA reads TGTGCCAGCAGCGTAGTAGGAGGGTACCCGCCAAATTCACCCCTCCACTTT. The chain combines TRBV9 with TRBJ1-6; no definite D call. The ends were cut back, 0 bases at V and 7 bases at J, with 17 bases in the middle. The CDR3 has 17 amino acids. The V gene's germline CDR1 is SGDLS and CDR2 YYNGEE.

For this clone: A read error is possible here, since a much larger clone lies one base away. The sample carries other DNA sequences with the same CDR3. In DNA form, the CDR3 reads TGTGCCAGCAGTTACTCAAGGACAGGGGGCGGCTATGGCTACACCTTC. Translation gives CASSYSRTGGGYGYTF. The V gene is TRBV6-5, the J gene TRBJ1-2, with TRBD1 identical over 11 bases. CDR3 length: 16 residues. Germline trimming cut 0 bases from V and 4 bases from J; bases unmatched to any gene: 4. CDR1 is MNHEY, CDR2 SVGAGI, per germline.

This clone is a singleton in its sample. This chain links TRBV4-3 with TRBJ2-1, with a weak D call TRBD2 (7 bases). CDR3 length: 15 residues. In germline, CDR1 is LGHNA, CDR2 YSLEER. V lost 4 bases, J lost 12 bases, and 22 bases lay in between. The CDR3 protein is CASSPTGGQAISQFF. The CDR3 nucleotides read TGCGCCAGCAGCCCCACCGGGGGGCAGGCGATATCGCAGTTCTTC.

The chain is built from TRBV16 and TRBJ2-1, with a tentative D call TRBD1 (5 bases). Germline V lookup: CDR1 KGHSY, CDR2 FQNENV. Between the trimmed V and J ends, which lost 1 base and 4 bases, there was a span of 11 bases. This CDR3 comprises 15 residues. The CDR3 spells CASSQLVGAYNEQFF. The CDR3 DNA reads as TGTGCCAGCAGCCAATTGGTAGGGGCTTACAATGAGCAGTTCTTC.

The chain combines TRBV24-1 with TRBJ1-1, with D unresolved. The CDR3 totals 14 residues. Germline V gives CDR1 KGHDR, CDR2 SFDVKD. V lost 6 bases and J lost 0, with 10 bases in between. The CDR3 bases are TGTGCCACCAGTAGGGCCGGGTTGAACACTGAAGCTTTCTTT. Amino acids: CATSRAGLNTEAFF.

This clone appeared once. The V and J genes are TRBV18 and TRBJ2-5; maybe TRBD2 (6 bases). Germline V gene sequence: CDR1 KGHSH, CDR2 LQKENI. CDR3 length: 15 residues. Trimming cost V 3 bases and J 3 bases, with 14 bases left between them. CDR3 nucleotides: TGTGCCAGCTCACCCAACGTCGGCGGGGAAGAGACCCAGTACTTC. This encodes CASSPNVGGEETQYF.

The rearrangement links TRBV12-3 or TRBV12-4 to TRBJ2-3; D ambiguous. Trimming took 7 bases from V and 4 from J, leaving 9 bases between them. This CDR3 has 12 residues. The CDR3, as DNA: TGTGCCAGCACCCCCTTTCCAGATACGCAGTATTTT. Encoded protein: CASTPFPDTQYF.

The CDR3 nucleotides are TGTGCCATCAGGGGGGGGACAGGGATCAATGTAGAGACCCAGTACTTC. Translation gives CAIRGGTGINVETQYF. The V call is TRBV10-3, the J call TRBJ2-5, with TRBD1 identical over 9 bases. The CDR3 spans 16 residues. The trim removed 6 bases at V and 4 bases at J, leaving 12 bases unmatched. From germline, CDR1 is ENHRY and CDR2 SYGVKD.

The chain links TRBV7-3 to TRBJ1-1; D gene ambiguous. The CDR3 contains 13 residues. The germline V gene encodes CDR1 SGHTA and CDR2 FQGTGA. V dropped 5 bases and J dropped 8 bases, with 15 bases sitting between them. The CDR3 loop is CASSPDPGSEAFF. The CDR3 nucleotides are TGTGCCAGCAGCCCCGACCCCGGATCCGAAGCTTTCTTT.

This chain joins TRBV11-3 and TRBJ2-1, with TRBD2 matching over 15 bases. Looked up from germline, CDR1 is SGHNT and CDR2 is YENEEA. This CDR3 has 17 residues. The junction had 8 bases not matched to a gene; V was cut back by 5 bases and J by 6 bases. CDR3 region: CASSRTSGGATPNEQFF. The CDR3 DNA sequence: TGTGCCAGCAGCCGGACTAGCGGGGGGGCCACCCCCAATGAGCAGTTCTTC.

The V call is TRBV6-5, the J call TRBJ1-5; D remains unclear. The V end was cut by 6 bases, the J end by 7 bases, with 19 bases between. CDR1 and CDR2 (germline): MNHEY, SVGAGI. The CDR3 totals 15 residues. CDR3 protein: CASSPREGWSQPQHF. The CDR3 DNA reads TGTGCCAGCAGCCCACGGGAAGGGTGGAGCCAGCCCCAGCATTTT.

This chain uses TRBV9 with TRBJ1-1, with D uncertain. Trimming pared 1 base from V and 3 bases from J, leaving 10 bases between. Germline CDR1 reads SGDLS; CDR2 reads YYNGEE. The CDR3 covers 14 residues. The CDR3 is CASSVRAGDTEAFF. In nucleotides, the CDR3 is TGTGCCAGCAGCGTAAGGGCCGGGGACACTGAAGCTTTCTTT.

V and J are TRBV3-1 (or the pseudogene TRBV3-2) and TRBJ1-6; 7 positions match TRBD1. J was trimmed by 10 bases and V by 1 base; bases with no gene match: 10. This CDR3 comprises 16 residues. Germline CDR1 LGHDT, CDR2 YNNKEL (reference sequence). The CDR3 nucleotides read TGTGCCAGCAGCCAAGGGTTGACAGGGTATGGGTCACCCCTCCACTTT. It codes for CASSQGLTGYGSPLHF.

The rearrangement uses TRBV19 and TRBJ1-2, with 7 bases lining up with TRBD1. The CDR3 runs 12 residues. Germline CDR1 is LNHDA and CDR2 is SQIVND (reference sequence). V lost 3 bases to trimming and J lost 7 bases; unmatched junction nucleotides: 2. CDR3 in amino acids: CASSMDRPGYTF. For the CDR3, the DNA is TGTGCCAGTAGTATGGACAGGCCTGGCTACACCTTC.

The chain carries TRBV11-2 and TRBJ1-2; D perhaps matches TRBD1 (6 bases). Germline values: CDR1 SGHAT, CDR2 FQNNGV. Between the trimmed V and J ends, which lost 5 bases and 3 bases, there was a span of 25 bases. The CDR3 extends over 18 amino acids. The CDR3 DNA reads as TGTGCCAGCAGCCCTAGTCAAGGGGGTACTTCCCAATACTATGGCTACACCTTC. Translated, it gives CASSPSQGGTSQYYGYTF.

The chain carries TRBV19 and TRBJ2-7; 8 positions match TRBD2. J gave up 3 bases and V 5 bases, and 6 bases lay outside the gene matches. CDR1 is LNHDA and CDR2 is SQIVND in the germline V gene (reference sequence). This CDR3 comprises 14 residues. The CDR3 reads CASSHGGAGYEQYF. DNA for the CDR3: TGTGCCAGTAGTCACGGGGGGGCTGGCTACGAGCAGTACTTC.

The rearrangement uses TRBV18 and TRBJ1-5, with 8 bases that match TRBD1. CDR3 length: 17 amino acids. Losses at the gene ends were 2 bases for V and 5 bases for J; bases not matched to a gene: 11. From germline, CDR1 is KGHSH and CDR2 LQKENI. As DNA, the CDR3 is TGTGCCAGCTCACCATTGCCGACAGGGGCCCAGGATCAGCCCCAGCATTTT. Amino acids: CASSPLPTGAQDQPQHF.

The rearrangement joins TRBV18 to TRBJ1-2, with 8 positions matching TRBD1. This CDR3 spans 16 amino acids. Germline trimming cut 5 bases from V and 4 bases from J; bases unmatched to any gene: 12. CDR1 is KGHSH and CDR2 is LQKENI in the germline V gene. The DNA for the CDR3 is TGTGCCAGCTCATTCACGGACAGGGCTAAGATCTATGGCTACACCTTC. The encoded protein is CASSFTDRAKIYGYTF.

In this sample, this clone turned up once. The V call is TRBV15, the J call TRBJ2-7; D possibly matches TRBD1 or TRBD2 (5 bases each). CDR1 and CDR2 from the germline V gene are LNHNV and YYDKDF (reference sequence). Trimming removed 1 base at V and 4 bases at J, with 17 bases between. The CDR3 has 16 amino acids. For the CDR3, the DNA is TGTGCCACCAGCAGAGTAAAGGGGCAGGGACGGTACGAGCAGTACTTC. Amino acid sequence: CATSRVKGQGRYEQYF.

The rearrangement uses TRBV19 and TRBJ2-1, with TRBD2 matching over 14 bases. After removal of 6 bases from V and 9 bases from J, the junction contained 10 bases not matched to a gene. CDR1 LNHDA and CDR2 SQIVND come from the germline V gene (reference sequence). The CDR3 is 16 residues long. The CDR3 DNA reads TGTGCCAGTAGGGCTCCGACTAGCGGGGGGGCGGGTGAGCAGTTCTTC. It yields the protein CASRAPTSGGAGEQFF. Together with reference TRBV19 and TRBJ2-1, the CDR3 gives the full variable domain: DGGITQSPKYLFRKEGQNVTLSCEQNLNHDAMYWYRQDPGQGLRLIYYSQIVNDFQKGDIAEGYSVSREKKESFPLTVTSAQKNPTAFYLCASRAPTSGGAGEQFFGPGTRLTVL.

This clone is a singleton in its sample. In DNA form, the CDR3 reads TGTGCCAGCAGTAGGGACAAATTAAATACTGAAGCTTTCTTT. This translates into CASSRDKLNTEAFF. The chain carries TRBV6-5 and TRBJ1-1, with D possibly TRBD1 on 6 matching bases. Per germline, CDR1 MNHEY and CDR2 SVGAGI. The V end was cut by 5 bases, the J end by 5 bases, with 15 bases between. The length of the CDR3 is 14 residues.

J is TRBJ1-3 and V is TRBV5-8, with TRBD1 as a possible D gene (6 bases). The germline V gene has CDR1 SGHTS and CDR2 YDEGEE. The V end was cut by 3 bases, the J end by 3 bases, with 10 bases between. The CDR3 contains 14 residues. DNA for the CDR3: TGTGCCAGCAGCTACGTGACAGGTGGAAACACCATATATTTT. Translating it yields CASSYVTGGNTIYF.

V is TRBV5-1 and J is TRBJ2-1, with 7 bases fitting TRBD2. V dropped 5 bases and J dropped 1; count of bases not matched to a gene: 6. In germline, CDR1 is SGHRS, CDR2 YFSETQ. The CDR3 totals 15 residues. In DNA, the CDR3 is TGCGCCAGCAGATACGCGGGGGTTTCCTACAATGAGCAGTTCTTC. This encodes CASRYAGVSYNEQFF.